This T cell receptor (beta chain) was recorded in a study of prognosis after radiotherapy for stage I lung cancer. Study as a whole: Concurrently with stereotactic body radiotherapy, no other therapy was received by any patient.

CDR3 of TCR beta was amplified from genomic DNA via a two-round multiplex PCR. For every TRBV and TRBJ gene, a specific primer was used in first-round PCR. MiXCR, applied by TCRdb to the multiplex PCR reads, yields one record per CDR3 protein. The sample has 13,000 to 15,000 distinct CDR3 sequences; about 60% are singletons. In regard to this clonotype: The antigen is unknown.

This CDR3 has 14 residues. The V gene lost 6 bases and the J gene lost 4 bases, with 12 bases spanning the gap. Whole-study results and caveats: After stereotactic body radiation therapy, patients with later distant metastases showed lower Shannon entropy.

The TCR originated in a donor at least 50 years old with non-small cell lung cancer. This chain connects TRBV12-3 or TRBV12-4 to TRBJ1-4, with D unresolved. Sequenced material: PBMCs, taken before or after stereotactic body radiation therapy (not recorded which). CDR3 in DNA: TGTGCCAGCAGGCCGGGAGGAGTTAATGAAAAACTGTTTTTT. This gives the protein CASRPGGVNEKLFF.